This section outlines one T cell receptor beta chain sequence together with its context. Second-dose recipients at about 4 or about 12 weeks were treated as one pooled group. This sample was taken from a study of T cell responses to AZD1222 COVID-19 vaccine. This CDR3 is built from 14 residues. Per the germline V gene, CDR1 is LNHDA and CDR2 is SQIVND (reference sequence). The V and J ends lost 3 bases and 7 bases, in that order; junction bases with no gene match: 2. The table came from immunoSEQ multiplex PCR; TCRdb's copy has only in-frame clones and leaves some out. The sample includes about 110,000 clones, roughly 87% of them seen just once.

The TCR comes from an adult who received the AZD1222 COVID-19 vaccine. The V gene is TRBV19, the J gene TRBJ1-6; TRBD1 agrees at 8 bases. This specimen was peripheral blood, taken 28 days after the second AZD1222 dose. The CDR3 reads CASSIQGANSPLHF. CDR3 coding DNA: TGTGCCAGTAGTATTCAGGGGGCAAATTCACCCCTCCACTTT.